This record concerns one T cell receptor beta chain sequence. Its antigen is still unknown. The data derive from a study of OX40 agonist ivuxolimab in advanced cancers. Study overall: All patients had ivuxolimab intravenously every 2 weeks at 0.01 to 10 mg/kg.

TCRdb keeps only in-frame clones here, not all; method: immunoSEQ multiplex PCR. The sample lists about 86,000 clones, about 89% occurring once. Study-level points and caveats: Doses of 0.1 to 3.0 mg/kg were accompanied by clonal expansion of CD4+ and CD8+ blood T cells by week 6.

The V gene end was trimmed by 6 bases and the J gene end by 2 bases; junction bases not matched to a gene: 4. The CDR3 length is 13 residues. Per germline, CDR1 LNHDA and CDR2 SQIVND (reference sequence). The chain links TRBV19 to TRBJ2-7, with 7 bases matching TRBD1. The specimen was CD4+ or CD8+ T cells sorted from blood, collected in a trial of the OX40 agonist ivuxolimab. The receptor comes from an adult with an advanced solid tumor such as melanoma, head and neck, liver or kidney cancer. Here the CDR3 DNA reads TGTGCCAGTAGCCAAGGGACAGCCTACGAGCAGTACTTC. As protein: CASSQGTAYEQYF.